Listed here are 18 T cell receptor beta chains from one sample, sequenced in a study of blood T cell repertoires in COVID-19. The table came from immunoSEQ multiplex PCR; TCRdb's copy has only in-frame clones and leaves some out. The sample has tens of thousands of clones; over 75% are singletons. Input material: peripheral blood. Source of these receptors: a human donor in a cohort sampled during active COVID-19.

This sequence joins TRBV6-5 and TRBJ2-7, with 8 bases fitting TRBD2. V was pared by 2 bases and J by 3 bases, with 6 bases of the junction left unmatched. CDR1 and CDR2 from the germline V gene are MNHEY and SVGAGI. The CDR3 sequence is 15 residues long. CDR3 sequence reads: CASSYSRGGFYEQYF. CDR3 DNA: TGTGCCAGCAGTTACAGCCGCGGGGGGTTCTACGAGCAGTACTTC.

The chain carries TRBV5-4 and TRBJ2-1; D gene uncertain. V dropped 5 bases and J dropped 0 bases, with 12 bases sitting between them. The CDR3 loop spans 15 amino acids. CDR1 and CDR2 from the germline V gene are SGHNT and YYREEE (reference sequence). The CDR3 here is CASRPDASSYNEQFF. The CDR3 coding sequence is TGTGCCAGCAGGCCAGATGCAAGCTCCTACAATGAGCAGTTCTTC.

The rearrangement joins TRBV7-3 to TRBJ2-1; 14 bases match TRBD2. Germline CDR1 SGHTA, CDR2 FQGTGA. This CDR3 comprises 16 residues. With 5 bases clipped from V and 10 bases from J, the junction kept 10 bases outside the gene matches. The CDR3 protein is CASSGTSGGLEEEQFF. The CDR3, as DNA: TGTGCCAGCAGCGGGACTAGCGGGGGCCTGGAGGAGGAGCAGTTCTTC.

The chain uses TRBV2 and TRBJ1-4; D remains unclear. This CDR3 region has 14 residues. The V gene lost 6 bases and the J gene lost 0 bases, with 8 bases spanning the gap. Germline V gene data show CDR1 as SNHLY and CDR2 as FYNNEI. The CDR3 region is CASRAVTTNEKLFF. The DNA for the CDR3 is TGTGCCAGCAGGGCAGTAACAACTAATGAAAAACTGTTTTTT. The full variable domain, rest sourced from reference TRBV2 and TRBJ1-4, is EPEVTQTPSHQVTQMGQEVILRCVPISNHLYFYWYRQILGQKVEFLVSFYNNEISEKSEIFDDQFSVERPDGSNFTLKIRSTKLEDSAMYFCASRAVTTNEKLFFGSGTQLSVL.

V gene TRBV15 combines with J gene TRBJ1-2; no reliable D call. Germline V CDR1 and CDR2: LNHNV, YYDKDF (reference sequence). The CDR3 consists of 12 residues. Between the trimmed V and J ends, which lost 1 base and 3 bases, there was a span of 3 bases. The CDR3, as DNA: TGTGCCACCAGCAGAGTAGACTATGGCTACACCTTC. Its protein is CATSRVDYGYTF.

J is TRBJ2-5 and V is TRBV4-3; D may be TRBD1 (6 bases). The germline CDR1 and CDR2 sequences are LGHNA and YSLEER. V gave up 0 bases and J gave up 5 bases, with 22 bases separating them. This CDR3 spans 18 amino acids. The CDR3 DNA sequence: TGCGCCAGCAGCCAAGATATTGGCATACAGGGTGTTGTGGAGACCCAGTACTTC. This gives the protein CASSQDIGIQGVVETQYF.

The chain employs TRBV19 and TRBJ2-7, with 12 nucleotides matching TRBD2. V trimming: 5 bases; J trimming: 4 bases; junction bases outside the gene matches: 6. Germline lookup yields CDR1 LNHDA and CDR2 SQIVND (reference sequence). This CDR3 is built from 15 residues. DNA for the CDR3: TGTGCCAGTAGTCCACGGACTAGCGGGAAGTACGAGCAGTACTTC. Its protein product is CASSPRTSGKYEQYF.

The chain employs TRBV5-1 and TRBJ1-6, with D hard to call. The CDR3 totals 15 residues. Germline loops: CDR1 SGHRS, CDR2 YFSETQ. Trimming removed 0 bases from V and 7 bases from J, with 11 bases in between. In DNA form, the CDR3 reads TGCGCCAGCAGCTTGGGGGTGGCGGGGAATTCACCCCTCCACTTT. It specifies CASSLGVAGNSPLHF.

Comment on this clone: The same CDR3 can be traced to other DNA sequences in this sample. This sequence joins TRBV6-5 and TRBJ1-2; no clear D gene. CDR1 and CDR2 from the germline V gene are MNHEY and SVGAGI. There are 12 residues in the CDR3. V was cut by 5 bases and J by 8 bases, with 12 bases left in between. In DNA, the CDR3 is TGTGCCAGCAGTAGGGAGTTGAGGGGCTACACCTTC. As protein: CASSRELRGYTF.

This chain uses TRBV28 with TRBJ2-7, with D unclear. In germline, CDR1 is MDHEN, CDR2 SYDVKM. The CDR3 spans 11 residues. Trimming left V 6 bases short and J 3 bases short, with 6 bases between. CDR3 sequence: CASSPRYEQYF. The CDR3 nucleotides read TGTGCCAGCAGCCCCCGCTACGAGCAGTACTTC.

The chain has TRBV6-5 and TRBJ2-7, with D tentatively TRBD2 (5 bases). Trimming pared 6 bases from V and 1 base from J, leaving 7 bases between. The CDR3 contains 12 residues. Germline V gives CDR1 MNHEY, CDR2 SVGAGI. CDR3 residues: CASSRGSYEQYF. CDR3 bases: TGTGCCAGCAGCCGAGGGTCCTACGAGCAGTACTTC.

V is TRBV5-1 and J is TRBJ2-5; TRBD2 aligns across 11 bases. V dropped 3 bases and J dropped 1; count of bases not matched to a gene: 5. The CDR3 is 16 residues long. Germline V gene data show CDR1 as SGHRS and CDR2 as YFSETQ. CDR3: CASSSWTSGSQETQYF. The CDR3 nucleotides read TGCGCCAGCAGCTCGTGGACTAGCGGGTCCCAAGAGACCCAGTACTTC.

The J gene is TRBJ1-4, the V gene TRBV18; 8 bases are shared with TRBD1. Per germline, CDR1 KGHSH and CDR2 LQKENI. The V and J ends lost 3 bases and 6 bases, in that order; junction bases with no gene match: 6. The CDR3 covers 15 residues. CDR3 amino acids: CASSPSGGADEKLFF. In DNA, the CDR3 is TGTGCCAGCTCACCCTCAGGGGGCGCCGATGAAAAACTGTTTTTT.

This sequence joins TRBV29-1 and TRBJ1-1; D unclear. Trimming removed 0 bases at V and 0 bases at J, with 5 bases between. Per germline, CDR1 SQVTM and CDR2 ANQGSEA. The CDR3 has 13 residues. The CDR3 region is CSVEDWLNTEAFF. DNA of the CDR3: TGCAGCGTTGAAGATTGGCTGAACACTGAAGCTTTCTTT.

The genes are TRBV28 and TRBJ2-7; D is unclear. V was pared by 6 bases and J by 0 bases, with 12 bases between. Germline CDR1 is MDHEN and CDR2 is SYDVKM. The CDR3 is 14 residues long. CDR3 protein: CASSPDWSSYEQYF. The CDR3 DNA reads TGTGCCAGCAGCCCTGACTGGAGCTCCTACGAGCAGTACTTC.

The chain links TRBV28 to TRBJ1-5; 7 bases match TRBD1. This CDR3 spans 16 amino acids. V lost 0 bases and J lost 3; bases outside the gene matches: 5. Germline-derived CDR1 and CDR2 are MDHEN and SYDVKM. The CDR3 DNA sequence: TGTGCCAGCAGTTTATGGACAGGGACGGACAATCAGCCCCAGCATTTT. Encoded protein: CASSLWTGTDNQPQHF.

The CDR3 spells CASSPRDSGSNEQFF. The CDR3 DNA follows: TGTGCCAGCAGTCCTCGGGATAGCGGGAGCAATGAGCAGTTCTTC. This rearrangement joins TRBV6-5 to TRBJ2-1, with TRBD2 matching 9 bases. CDR1 is MNHEY and CDR2 is SVGAGI in the germline V gene. The CDR3 has 15 residues. V dropped 5 bases and J dropped 6; count of bases not matched to a gene: 8.

The gene calls are TRBV6-5 and TRBJ1-6; D is uncertain. Germline-derived CDR1 and CDR2 are MNHEY and SVGAGI. The V and J ends lost 5 bases and 8 bases respectively, with 13 bases between them. The CDR3 has 14 amino acids. The CDR3 region has the DNA TGTGCCAGCAGTCGGGATCCGCGGGATTCACCCCTCCACTTT. This encodes CASSRDPRDSPLHF.